These 32 T cell receptor beta chains share one sample of origin, sequenced in a study of T-cell memory formation after mild COVID-19. TCRdb independently ran MiXCR on the 5' RACE reads; one entry per CDR3 protein. The sample yields fewer than 150,000 distinct CDR3 sequences, 13% to 15% seen once. The sample comprised PBMCs or a T cell subset sorted from them (not recorded which). Every receptor here comes from an adult woman who had mild COVID-19 (a few samples of this study predate the infection). Cell type and time point are not known.

The chain uses TRBV7-6 and TRBJ2-7; perhaps TRBD1 as D (6 bases). The V gene lost 1 base and the J gene lost 6 bases, with 16 bases spanning the gap. Germline assignment: CDR1 SGHVS and CDR2 FNYEAQ. The CDR3 has 15 residues. The CDR3 loop is CASSLDRTALGEQYF. CDR3 nucleotides: TGTGCCAGCAGCTTAGATAGGACAGCCCTAGGCGAGCAGTACTTC.

This clonotype was picked up many times. The chain joins TRBV3-1 to TRBJ2-3; D perhaps matches TRBD1 (5 bases). This CDR3 has 14 amino acids. Deletions cut 3 bases from V and 3 bases from J, with 10 bases between. Germline V gene data show CDR1 as LGHDT and CDR2 as YNNKEL (reference sequence). The CDR3 sequence: CASSHGRVTDTQYF. DNA of the CDR3: TGTGCCAGCAGCCACGGCAGGGTGACAGATACGCAGTATTTT.

This clonotype came up a few times. The chain combines TRBV12-3 or TRBV12-4 with TRBJ2-5; the match to TRBD2 covers 10 bases. V gave up 6 bases and J gave up 3 bases; unmatched junction bases: 7. The CDR3 totals 15 residues. The CDR3 protein is CASSLSGGQKETQYF. Written as DNA, the CDR3 is TGTGCCAGCAGCCTTAGCGGGGGGCAAAAAGAGACCCAGTACTTC.

The rearrangement links TRBV7-3 to TRBJ2-7; the D gene could be TRBD1 or TRBD2 (6 bases each). Germline V CDR1 and CDR2: SGHTA, FQGTGA. This CDR3 has 15 amino acids. Trimming removed 5 bases from V and 2 bases from J, with 16 bases in between. CDR3 sequence reads: CASSHESGAAYEQYF. Here the CDR3 DNA reads TGTGCCAGCAGCCATGAGTCGGGGGCTGCCTACGAGCAGTACTTC.

This chain joins TRBV5-1 and TRBJ2-1; D remains ambiguous. The germline V gene has CDR1 SGHRS and CDR2 YFSETQ. V was pared by 0 bases and J by 12 bases, with 10 bases between. The CDR3 runs to 12 residues. The CDR3 loop reads CASSLDGAGQFF. The CDR3 DNA reads TGCGCCAGCAGCTTGGATGGAGCAGGGCAGTTCTTC.

The chain combines TRBV25-1 with TRBJ1-1; TRBD1 matches 10 bases. Looked up from germline, CDR1 is MGHDK and CDR2 is SYGVNS. This CDR3 comprises 15 residues. V gave up 4 bases and J gave up 6 bases; unmatched junction bases: 8. The CDR3 loop is CASSGMDRGISEAFF. The CDR3 DNA follows: TGTGCCAGCAGTGGTATGGACAGGGGGATTTCTGAAGCTTTCTTT.

The chain recombines TRBV14 with TRBJ2-1; the D gene is possibly TRBD2 (5 bases). Deletions cut 0 bases from V and 0 bases from J, with 9 bases between. Germline V lookup: CDR1 SGHDN, CDR2 FVKESK. The CDR3 contains 16 residues. The CDR3 nucleotides are TGTGCCAGCAGCCAAGATATGAGCGGCTCCTACAATGAGCAGTTCTTC. Translation: CASSQDMSGSYNEQFF.

The J gene is TRBJ2-7, the V gene TRBV3-1; D is unclear. The V gene lost 1 base and the J gene lost 0 bases, with 7 bases spanning the gap. CDR1 is LGHDT, CDR2 YNNKEL, per germline (reference sequence). The CDR3 is 14 amino acids. The CDR3 coding sequence is TGTGCCAGCAGCCAAGGCAGCTACTCCTACGAGCAGTACTTC. Amino acid sequence: CASSQGSYSYEQYF.

The CDR3 bases are TGTGCCACCAGTGATTTTACAGACGCTAGCACAGATACGCAGTATTTT. It specifies CATSDFTDASTDTQYF. V usage is TRBV24-1 and J usage is TRBJ2-3; D is unclear. Germline CDR1 is KGHDR and CDR2 is SFDVKD. Trimming took off 1 base at V and 0 bases at J, with 10 bases between the two ends. CDR3 size: 16 residues.

This clonotype appeared a few times. This chain joins TRBV24-1 and TRBJ2-1, with D possibly TRBD2 on 5 matching bases. The V end lost 3 bases, the J end lost 6 bases, and 17 bases lay between the germline ends. The CDR3 has 16 residues. Germline V gene data show CDR1 as KGHDR and CDR2 as SFDVKD. CDR3 DNA: TGTGCCACCAGTGATACCCGGGATCATTCAGGCAATGAGCAGTTCTTC. Residues: CATSDTRDHSGNEQFF.

This clonotype was recorded many times. The gene calls are TRBV19 and TRBJ1-5; D not certain. Germline V gives CDR1 LNHDA, CDR2 SQIVND (reference sequence). This CDR3 has 13 amino acids. Trimming left V 2 bases short and J 4 bases short, with 6 bases between. The CDR3: CASSINHNQPQHF. Written as DNA, the CDR3 is TGTGCCAGTAGTATAAACCATAATCAGCCCCAGCATTTT.

The J gene is TRBJ2-1, the V gene TRBV11-3, with 9 bases lining up with TRBD2. The CDR3 loop spans 18 amino acids. Trimming removed 1 base from V and 5 bases from J; junction bases left unmatched: 12. From germline, CDR1 is SGHNT and CDR2 YENEEA. CDR3 nucleotides: TGTGCCAGCAGCTTAGTAGCGATGCCGGGACTAGCCAACAATGAGCAGTTCTTC. It translates to CASSLVAMPGLANNEQFF.

This chain connects TRBV29-1 to TRBJ1-1; TRBD1 matches at 8 bases. Germline V gene data show CDR1 as SQVTM and CDR2 as ANQGSEA. The CDR3 runs 13 residues. Trimming at V came to 3 bases and at J to 2 bases, leaving 2 bases not matched to a gene. The DNA of the CDR3 is TGCAGCGTTGATGCAGGGGGCAACACTGAAGCTTTCTTT. Translated: CSVDAGGNTEAFF.

The J gene is TRBJ1-2, the V gene TRBV4-1; the match to TRBD1 covers 9 bases. Germline loops: CDR1 MGHRA, CDR2 YSYEKL. The CDR3 contains 16 residues. V lost 2 bases to trimming and J lost 2 bases; unmatched junction nucleotides: 6. CDR3 nucleotide sequence: TGCGCCAGCAGCCAAAAAGGGACAGGGACGAACTATGGCTACACCTTC. Encoded protein: CASSQKGTGTNYGYTF.

This clonotype came up many times. The J gene is TRBJ2-1, the V gene TRBV5-5; D is undetermined. Germline lookup yields CDR1 SGHKS and CDR2 YYEKEE (reference sequence). CDR3 length equals 13 residues. The V and J ends lost 3 bases and 6 bases respectively, with 10 bases between them. Here the CDR3 reads CASSWDVANEQFF. The CDR3, as DNA: TGTGCCAGCAGCTGGGATGTGGCCAATGAGCAGTTCTTC. The full variable domain, completed using reference TRBV5-5 and TRBJ2-1, is DAGVTQSPTHLIKTRGQQVTLRCSPISGHKSVSWYQQVLGQGPQFIFQYYEKEERGRGNFPDRFSARQFPNYSSELNVNALLLGDSALYLCASSWDVANEQFFGPGTRLTVL.

CDR3 bases: TGTGCCAGCAGTTACTCGAAGGGACTGGAGACCCAGTACTTC. It encodes CASSYSKGLETQYF. The V call is TRBV6-5, the J call TRBJ2-5; D possibly corresponds to TRBD2 (6 bases). V was cut by 0 bases and J by 5 bases, with 10 bases left in between. CDR3 length equals 14 residues. Germline lookup yields CDR1 MNHEY and CDR2 SVGAGI.

This clonotype was picked up a small number of times. The chain joins TRBV2 to TRBJ1-1; D may be TRBD1 (5 bases). The CDR3 sequence is 12 residues long. CDR1 SNHLY and CDR2 FYNNEI come from the germline V gene. Trimming removed 4 bases at V and 7 bases at J, with 10 bases between. CDR3 in DNA: TGTGCCAGCAGTGCCAGGGTACTTGAAGCTTTCTTT. This sequence encodes CASSARVLEAFF.

This clonotype was observed many times. The chain uses TRBV12-3 or TRBV12-4 and TRBJ2-3; 10 bases line up with TRBD2. The CDR3 runs 13 residues. The trim removed 9 bases at V and 3 bases at J, leaving 3 bases unmatched. In DNA, the CDR3 is TGTGCCAGTGAGACTAGCGGGACAGATACGCAGTATTTT. Protein product: CASETSGTDTQYF.

This clonotype turned up a few times. V usage is TRBV24-1 and J usage is TRBJ2-2; D may be TRBD1 (5 bases). The length of the CDR3 is 14 residues. Germline V lookup: CDR1 KGHDR, CDR2 SFDVKD. The germline V and J ends were trimmed by 5 bases and 7 bases, with 13 bases remaining between them. The CDR3 sequence is CATSAMKRGGELFF. CDR3 sequence (DNA): TGTGCCACCAGTGCCATGAAAAGGGGCGGGGAGCTGTTTTTT.

This clonotype has only a few counts. The genes are TRBV7-9 and TRBJ2-2; D is uncertain. CDR3 length equals 13 residues. With 6 bases removed from V and 1 base from J, the gap between germline ends came to 6 bases. Germline CDR1 reads SEHNR; CDR2 reads FQNEAQ (reference sequence). The CDR3 here is CASRPVNTGELFF. The CDR3 DNA reads as TGTGCCAGCAGGCCAGTGAACACCGGGGAGCTGTTTTTT.

This clonotype has a handful of counts. This chain uses TRBV12-3 or TRBV12-4 with TRBJ2-3; D is possibly TRBD2 (7 bases). CDR3 length equals 15 residues. Between the trimmed V and J ends, which lost 3 bases and 4 bases, there was a span of 14 bases. The CDR3: CASSFWGGKSDTQYF. Here the CDR3 DNA reads TGTGCCAGCAGTTTTTGGGGGGGCAAGTCAGATACGCAGTATTTT.

The chain recombines TRBV7-9 with TRBJ1-3; TRBD1 matches at 7 bases. The J segment lost 0 bases and the V segment lost 3 bases, leaving 14 bases of the junction unmatched. The CDR3 consists of 19 residues. Germline V gene data show CDR1 as SEHNR and CDR2 as FQNEAQ (reference sequence). CDR3 coding DNA: TGTGCCAGCAGCTTCGAAGTACCGGGACACAGGGGCTCTGGAAACACCATATATTTT. The encoded protein is CASSFEVPGHRGSGNTIYF.

The rearrangement joins TRBV4-3 to TRBJ2-3; 13 positions match TRBD2. The length of the CDR3 is 21 residues. CDR1 is LGHNA and CDR2 is YSLEER in the germline V gene. With 4 bases clipped from V and 5 bases from J, the junction kept 21 bases outside the gene matches. The CDR3 coding sequence is TGCGCCAGCAGCCCCACAGCCATCCTTACTAGCGGGAGGGCCCGGGGAGATACGCAGTATTTT. This encodes CASSPTAILTSGRARGDTQYF.

In its sample, this clonotype was seen a few times. The chain is built from TRBV7-9 and TRBJ2-7; tentative D call: TRBD2 (6 bases). V shed 0 bases and J shed 3 bases, with 15 bases lying between them. Germline V gene lookup returns CDR1 SEHNR and CDR2 FQNEAQ (reference sequence). The CDR3 has 16 residues. The CDR3 is CASSLAPRLDLYEQYF. The CDR3 DNA reads as TGTGCCAGCAGCTTAGCCCCACGACTAGACCTCTACGAGCAGTACTTC.

The table lists this clonotype with a few counts. This chain uses TRBV29-1 with TRBJ2-2; D remains ambiguous. The CDR3 has 12 residues. V was shortened by 7 bases and J by 3 bases, with 9 bases between the two germline ends. CDR1 is SQVTM and CDR2 is ANQGSEA in the germline V gene. In nucleotides, the CDR3 is TGCAGCGGGTGGAGCGACACCGGGGAGCTGTTTTTT. Translation gives CSGWSDTGELFF.

V gene TRBV6-2 or TRBV6-3 combines with J gene TRBJ2-7, with 9 nucleotides matching TRBD1. Germline CDR1 is MNHEY and CDR2 is SVGEGT. The CDR3 has 14 residues. J gave up 6 bases and V 4 bases, and 7 bases lay outside the gene matches. CDR3 in amino acids: CASSSGTGTAEQYF. The CDR3 DNA reads TGTGCCAGCAGTTCTGGGACAGGGACGGCCGAGCAGTACTTC.

This clonotype was picked up a small number of times. The V gene is TRBV5-1, the J gene TRBJ2-3; D assignment may be TRBD1 or TRBD2 (7 bases each). Germline assignment: CDR1 SGHRS and CDR2 YFSETQ. V was clipped by 1 base and J by 5 bases, with 17 bases between them. CDR3 length: 16 residues. CDR3 bases: TGCGCCAGCAGCTTGAGGCAGGGGGGGATGAGAGATACGCAGTATTTT. It yields the protein CASSLRQGGMRDTQYF.

This clonotype was observed a few times. The genes are TRBV3-1 and TRBJ2-2; no firm D call. CDR1 and CDR2 (germline): LGHDT, YNNKEL (reference sequence). Deletions cut 0 bases from V and 5 bases from J, with 10 bases between. There are 15 residues in the CDR3. The CDR3 spells CASSQEGQETGELFF. As DNA, the CDR3 is TGTGCCAGCAGCCAAGAAGGGCAGGAAACCGGGGAGCTGTTTTTT.

This chain uses TRBV11-2 with TRBJ2-3; D not resolved. The CDR3 loop spans 15 amino acids. Trimming left V 3 bases short and J 6 bases short, with 16 bases between. Germline CDR1 is SGHAT and CDR2 is FQNNGV. CDR3 in amino acids: CASSLHRAELDTQYF. The CDR3 DNA follows: TGTGCCAGCAGCTTGCACCGGGCCGAGCTCGATACGCAGTATTTT.

This clonotype was seen ten or more times. This rearrangement joins TRBV6-5 to TRBJ2-7; D gene uncertain. Trimming took off 0 bases at V and 1 base at J, with 10 bases between the two ends. CDR3 length: 15 amino acids. From germline, CDR1 is MNHEY and CDR2 SVGAGI. CDR3 coding DNA: TGTGCCAGCAGTTACTCTCCTGGAACGTCCTACGAGCAGTACTTC. Translated, it gives CASSYSPGTSYEQYF.

In its sample, this clonotype was seen many times. This sequence joins TRBV12-3 or TRBV12-4 and TRBJ1-1; possible D gene TRBD1, 5 bases. V lost 7 bases and J 3 bases, leaving 9 bases between the germline ends. This CDR3 contains 12 residues. Here the CDR3 reads CASTPGYTEAFF. The CDR3 DNA sequence: TGTGCCAGCACCCCAGGGTACACTGAAGCTTTCTTT.

V usage is TRBV7-8 and J usage is TRBJ2-7, with D perhaps matching TRBD1 (6 bases). Germline CDR1 reads SGHVS; CDR2 reads FQNEAQ. This CDR3 is built from 15 residues. Between the trimmed V and J ends, which lost 2 bases and 2 bases, there was a span of 13 bases. In DNA form, the CDR3 reads TGTGCCAGCAGCTTAACAGGGTATGGGGCCTACGAGCAGTACTTC. Translating gives CASSLTGYGAYEQYF. The entire variable domain, with the rest obtained from reference TRBV7-8 and TRBJ2-7, is as follows: GAGVSQSPRYKVAKRGQDVALRCDPISGHVSLFWYQQALGQGPEFLTYFQNEAQLDKSGLPSDRFFAERPEGSVSTLKIQRTQQEDSAVYLCASSLTGYGAYEQYFGPGTRLTVT.